This TCR beta chain originates from a study of shared clonotypes between healthy human individuals. Overall study context: Sampling drew on donors who were a couple of women and three men aged 18 to 49.

Terminally differentiated effector memory CD45RA+ cells were excluded by CCR7 positive selection of CD45RO-negative cells. Trimming cost V 5 bases and J 0 bases, with 10 bases left between them. The CDR3 runs 14 residues. Per the germline V gene, CDR1 is SEHNR and CDR2 is FQNEAQ (reference sequence). Whole-study results and caveats: Clonotype sharing across a handful of donors was observed for around 5% of naive CD4 clonotypes.

Sequencing was performed with immunoSEQ multiplex PCR; in TCRdb, only in-frame clones are kept and a portion is missing. Among about 580,000 clones listed, roughly 98% were seen once. Of note for this clone: As yet, its antigen is unknown.

The receptor's source is a man in his thirties or forties in good health. The specimen was naive CD8+ T cells sorted from blood. The chain carries TRBV7-9 and TRBJ1-1; D remains ambiguous. CDR3 sequence (DNA): TGTGCCAGCAGCCCGGGCCGGTTGAACACTGAAGCTTTCTTT. This gives the protein CASSPGRLNTEAFF.